Reported below is one TCR beta chain. This clone was observed a handful of times. The target of this receptor is not known. Per-nucleotide qualities are absent, and no much larger clonotype sits a single base away. For sequencing of the TCRbeta CDR3 region, genomic DNA was extracted from the sorted cells. The immunoSEQ Assay was used to sequence the TCRbeta CDR3 regions. The clones in this table, taken by TCRdb from immuneACCESS, are in-frame only. Not every clone is retained; where verified, under half of the shortfall comes from an unresolved V gene, and the cause of the rest is unknown. The table for this sample lists approximately 22,000 clones; about 85% of them were counted only once. The ten largest clones represent approximately 25% of the sample. The trial excluded patients who had a history of autoimmune disease or who were on systemic immunosuppression. In every dose cohort, peripheral blood was drawn for TCR sequencing at baseline, cycle 4 day 1, and cycle 7 day 1. The samples were drawn from a first-in-human, open-label, multicenter phase I dose-escalation trial of ivuxolimab. Adults with locally advanced or metastatic melanoma, renal cell carcinoma, hepatocellular carcinoma or head and neck squamous cell carcinoma were enrolled in the trial. Before TCR sequencing, CD4+ and CD8+ T cells were separately sorted from peripheral blood.

This specimen belongs to a study of OX40 agonist ivuxolimab in advanced cancers. Notes on the research overall: Ivuxolimab was an agonistic, fully human IgG2 monoclonal antibody directed against OX40 (CD134), a costimulatory receptor. Peripheral TCRbeta sequencing aimed to test whether ivuxolimab altered TCR sequence diversity and caused clonal T-cell expansion. Intravenous ivuxolimab was administered to patients every 2 weeks at six dose levels: 0.01, 0.1, 0.3, 1.5, 3 and 10 mg/kg. The dose-escalation cohort was over 70% male with a mean age of roughly 60 years, ranging from roughly 23 to 79. The monotherapy dose-escalation portion (N ≈ 50 patients) of the phase I ivuxolimab trial is reported in the paper. Of the approximately 50 dose-escalation patients, hepatocellular carcinoma was present in approximately 20, melanoma in approximately 15, renal cell carcinoma in 9 and head and neck cancer in 9. Patients were allowed to have had prior anti-PD-1, anti-PD-L1 or anti-CTLA-4 therapy, and 40% to 45% of the dose-escalation patients had previously received checkpoint inhibitors. Partial responses were achieved by three dose-escalation patients, of whom one had hepatocellular carcinoma and two had cutaneous melanoma.

Overall study results and their limits: Antigen specificity was not determined for the clonally expanded peripheral T cells. Low levels of normalized T-cell clonal expansion were also seen in some patients who did not respond. After ivuxolimab, CD8+ T cells had more expanded clones than CD4+ T cells on average. In the 0.1-3.0 mg/kg groups, partial responders were among the patients with the lowest normalized peripheral clonal expansion, particularly in CD8+ T cells. At doses from 0.1 to 3.0 mg/kg, clonal expansion was seen in both CD4+ and CD8+ blood T cells between baseline and week 6.

Here the sequenced sample was CD4+ or CD8+ T cells sorted from blood, taken in a trial of the OX40 agonist ivuxolimab. The origin of this receptor is an adult with an advanced solid tumor such as melanoma, head and neck, liver or kidney cancer.

The nucleotide sequence is given as TGTGCCAGCAGCGGGGGGCCCCTGTACAATGAGCAGTTCTTC. Its translation reads: CASSGGPLYNEQFF. This receptor chain uses TRBV2 and TRBJ2-1; the D gene is perhaps TRBD2, on 7 matching bases. Sequences SNHLY (CDR1) and FYNNEI (CDR2) are obtained from the germline V gene. Inclusive of the bounding cysteine and phenylalanine, the CDR3 is 14 residues long. Just CDR3 DNA is preserved here, 42 bases in frame from base 1. V is reduced by 6 bases and J by 4 bases, leaving a spacing of 13 bases between them. With the portions outside the CDR3 filled from the reference TRBV2 and TRBJ2-1 genes, the complete variable region becomes EPEVTQTPSHQVTQMGQEVILRCVPISNHLYFYWYRQILGQKVEFLVSFYNNEISEKSEIFDDQFSVERPDGSNFTLKIRSTKLEDSAMYFCASSGGPLYNEQFFGPGTRLTVL.